This T cell receptor beta chain came from a study of blood T cell repertoires in COVID-19 (dated by TCRdb to the early 2020s). Broadly, across the study: The collaborator samples originated in the United States, Italy and Spain and spanned the acute and convalescent phases of COVID-19. The prospective study material was composed of cDNA or gDNA derived from T cells, B-cell-depleted T cells, or PBMCs. Subjects who had been exposed to COVID-19, were actively infected with it, or had recovered from it provided the deeply sampled blood TCRbeta repertoires that made up the dataset. Where available, HLA class I and class II types were obtained from metadata supplied by the sample provider rather than from assay-based typing. Sample metadata almost always included a de-identified subject ID, COVID-19 status, age in years and sex. The samples were drawn from two sources: the first 160 participants of the ongoing ImmuneRACE study, and approximately 1,300 subjects contributed by 6 global collaborators. A freely available public database, intended as a resource for researchers studying the immune response to SARS-CoV-2, is where the repertoires were released. Broader findings and caveats from the paper: The quantity of clinical and demographic metadata differed by source and by participant and was supplied without curation.

In the prospective study, participants were roughly 18 to 100 years old, resided in fewer than 25 geographic areas of the United States, and were enrolled through a virtual design. To assign participants to cohorts, the prospective study relied on clinical history that participants themselves reported in a screening survey and a study questionnaire. ImmuneRACE Cohort 3 recovered participants were defined by two consecutive negative NP/OP PCR tests, healthcare professional clearance, or symptom resolution. Mobile phlebotomists in the prospective study collected whole blood, serum and a nasopharyngeal or oropharyngeal swab from every participant. Participants in the prospective study had the option to provide additional blood draws and questionnaires over a 2-month period. Before DNA extraction, prospective study blood samples were shipped either frozen or at room temperature. TCRbeta CDR3 regions were amplified from genomic DNA using the immunoSEQ Assay, a bias-controlled multiplex PCR. The authors' pipeline ran thus. Nucleated cell counts per sample were estimated from amplification of reference gene primers within the assay. Sequence reads were collapsed and filtered to measure the absolute abundance of every unique TCRbeta CDR3 rearrangement. For each sample, productive Simpson clonality was calculated as the square root of Simpson's diversity index across productive rearrangements. Held by TCRdb, this immuneACCESS table contains in-frame sequences only and omits some clones. Under half of the omission traces to an unresolved V gene where checked; the cause of the rest is unknown. The D gene and trimming were derived from the DNA, and the V and J assignments and clone size from that table. For this sample the table gives 250,000 to 400,000 clones, of which more than 75% were detected only once. Jointly, the top ten make up 2% to 3% of the sample.

This clone was seen only a few times. Its antigen remains undetermined. Base-call qualities are not available, and no considerably larger clone is one nucleotide away. The sample consisted of PBMCs or T cells enriched from blood (not recorded which). The receptor's source is a man in his fifties or sixties who had recovered from COVID-19.

The nucleotide sequence is TGTGCCAGCAGCCCTTCTCGGGACATCCTTTTCTACGAGCAGTACTTC. Its protein is CASSPSRDILFYEQYF. Recombination linked TRBV21-1 to TRBJ2-7; the DNA was not used to check the table's D call, TRBD1. TRBV21-1 constitutes a pseudogene. The CDR3 runs 16 amino acids, cysteine and phenylalanine included. Only the CDR3 DNA is retained, 48 bases long and in frame from the first base.